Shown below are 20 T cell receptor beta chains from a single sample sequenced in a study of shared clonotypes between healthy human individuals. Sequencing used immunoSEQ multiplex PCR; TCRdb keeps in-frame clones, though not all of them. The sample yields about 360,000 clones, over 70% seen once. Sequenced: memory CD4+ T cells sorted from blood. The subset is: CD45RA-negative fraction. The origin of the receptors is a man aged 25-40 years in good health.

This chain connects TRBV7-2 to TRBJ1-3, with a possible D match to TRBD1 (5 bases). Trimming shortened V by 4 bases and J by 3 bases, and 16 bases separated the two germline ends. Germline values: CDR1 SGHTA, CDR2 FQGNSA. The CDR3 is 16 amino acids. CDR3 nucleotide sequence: TGTGCCAGCAGCTCAAGTATACAGGCCCTTGGAAACACCATATATTTT. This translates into CASSSSIQALGNTIYF. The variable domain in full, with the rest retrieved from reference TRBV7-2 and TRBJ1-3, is GAGVSQSPSNKVTEKGKDVELRCDPISGHTALYWYRQSLGQGLEFLIYFQGNSAPDKSGLPSDRFSAERTGGSVSTLTIQRTQQEDSAVYLCASSSSIQALGNTIYFGEGSWLTVV.

The chain's CDR3 is CAISEGQGADEQFF. CDR3 nucleotides: TGTGCCATCAGTGAGGGACAGGGGGCGGATGAGCAGTTCTTC. This chain uses TRBV10-3 with TRBJ2-1; TRBD1 aligns across 11 bases. The germline gives CDR1 ENHRY, CDR2 SYGVKD. V lost 2 bases and J lost 8; bases outside the gene matches: 2. This CDR3 comprises 14 residues.

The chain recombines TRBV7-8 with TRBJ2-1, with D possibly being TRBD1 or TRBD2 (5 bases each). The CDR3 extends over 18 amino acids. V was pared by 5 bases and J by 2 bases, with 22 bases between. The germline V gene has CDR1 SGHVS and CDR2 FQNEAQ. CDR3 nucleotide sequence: TGTGCCAGCAGCCGTGACGGGACGGCTCCTACCCCCTACAATGAGCAGTTCTTC. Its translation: CASSRDGTAPTPYNEQFF.

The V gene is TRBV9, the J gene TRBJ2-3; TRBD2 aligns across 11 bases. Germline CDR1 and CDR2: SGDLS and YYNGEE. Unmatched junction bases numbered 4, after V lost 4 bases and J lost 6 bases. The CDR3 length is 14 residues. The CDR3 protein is CASSLGLAADTQYF. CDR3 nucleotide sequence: TGTGCCAGCAGCCTGGGACTAGCGGCCGATACGCAGTATTTT.

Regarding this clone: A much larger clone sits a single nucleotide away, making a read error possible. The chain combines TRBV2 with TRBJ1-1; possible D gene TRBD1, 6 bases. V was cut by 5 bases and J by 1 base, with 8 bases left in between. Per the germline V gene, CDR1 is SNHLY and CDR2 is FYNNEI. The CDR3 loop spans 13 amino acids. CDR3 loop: CASSKQGNTEAFF. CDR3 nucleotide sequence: TGTGCCAGCAGTAAACAGGGGAACACTGAAGCTTTCTTT.

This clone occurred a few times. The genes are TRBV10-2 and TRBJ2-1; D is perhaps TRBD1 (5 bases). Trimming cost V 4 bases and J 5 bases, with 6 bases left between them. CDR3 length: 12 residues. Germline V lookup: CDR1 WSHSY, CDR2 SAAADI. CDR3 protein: CASSGQNNEQFF. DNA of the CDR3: TGCGCCAGCAGTGGACAGAACAATGAGCAGTTCTTC.

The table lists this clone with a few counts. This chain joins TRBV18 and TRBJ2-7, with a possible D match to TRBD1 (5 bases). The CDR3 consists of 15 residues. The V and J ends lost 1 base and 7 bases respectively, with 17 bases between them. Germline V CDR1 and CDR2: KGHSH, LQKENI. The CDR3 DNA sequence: TGTGCCAGCTCACCACAGGGCAGGGCCTCCTTGGAGCAGTACTTC. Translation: CASSPQGRASLEQYF. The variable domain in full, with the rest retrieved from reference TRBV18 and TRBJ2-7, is NAGVMQNPRHLVRRRGQEARLRCSPMKGHSHVYWYRQLPEEGLKFMVYLQKENIIDESGMPKERFSAEFPKEGPSILRIQQVVRGDSAAYFCASSPQGRASLEQYFGPGTRLTVT.

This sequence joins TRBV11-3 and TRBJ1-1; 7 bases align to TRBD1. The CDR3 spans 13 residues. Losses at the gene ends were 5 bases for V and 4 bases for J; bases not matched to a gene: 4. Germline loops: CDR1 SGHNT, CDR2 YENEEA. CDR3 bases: TGTGCCAGCAGCCACAACAGGGGCACTGAAGCTTTCTTT. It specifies CASSHNRGTEAFF.

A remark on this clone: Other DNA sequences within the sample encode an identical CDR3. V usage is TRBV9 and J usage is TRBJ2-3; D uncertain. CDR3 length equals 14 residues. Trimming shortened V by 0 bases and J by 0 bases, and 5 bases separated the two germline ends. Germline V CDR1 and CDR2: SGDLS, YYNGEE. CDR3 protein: CASSVVDSTDTQYF. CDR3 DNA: TGTGCCAGCAGCGTAGTGGACAGCACAGATACGCAGTATTTT. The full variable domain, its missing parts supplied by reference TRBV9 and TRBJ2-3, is DSGVTQTPKHLITATGQRVTLRCSPRSGDLSVYWYQQSLDQGLQFLIQYYNGEERAKGNILERFSAQQFPDLHSELNLSSLELGDSALYFCASSVVDSTDTQYFGPGTRLTVL.

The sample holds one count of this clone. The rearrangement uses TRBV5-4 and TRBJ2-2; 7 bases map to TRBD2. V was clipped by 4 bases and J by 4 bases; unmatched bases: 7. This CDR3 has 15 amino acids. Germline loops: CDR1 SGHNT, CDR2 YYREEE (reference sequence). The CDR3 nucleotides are TGTGCCAGCAGCATAGCGGGCCTGACCACCGGGGAGCTGTTTTTT. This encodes CASSIAGLTTGELFF.

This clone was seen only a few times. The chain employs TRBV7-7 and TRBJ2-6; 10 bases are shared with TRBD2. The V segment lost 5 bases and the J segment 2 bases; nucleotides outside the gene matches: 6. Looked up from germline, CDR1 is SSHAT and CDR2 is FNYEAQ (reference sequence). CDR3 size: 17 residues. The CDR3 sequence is CASSPRAGGTGANVLTF. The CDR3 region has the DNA TGTGCCAGCAGCCCGCGAGCGGGAGGGACTGGGGCCAACGTCCTGACTTTC.

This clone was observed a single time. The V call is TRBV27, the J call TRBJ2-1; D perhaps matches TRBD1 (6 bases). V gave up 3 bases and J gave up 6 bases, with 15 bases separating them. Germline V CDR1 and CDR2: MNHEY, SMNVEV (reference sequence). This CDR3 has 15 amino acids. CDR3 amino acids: CASSFSGGQLNEQFF. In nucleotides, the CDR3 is TGTGCCAGCAGTTTCAGTGGAGGACAGCTCAATGAGCAGTTCTTC.

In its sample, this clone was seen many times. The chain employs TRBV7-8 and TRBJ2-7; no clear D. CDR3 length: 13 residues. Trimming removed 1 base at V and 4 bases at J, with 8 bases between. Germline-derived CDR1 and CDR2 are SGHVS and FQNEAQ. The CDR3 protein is CASSLGAIYEQYF. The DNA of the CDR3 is TGTGCCAGCAGCTTAGGAGCGATTTACGAGCAGTACTTC.

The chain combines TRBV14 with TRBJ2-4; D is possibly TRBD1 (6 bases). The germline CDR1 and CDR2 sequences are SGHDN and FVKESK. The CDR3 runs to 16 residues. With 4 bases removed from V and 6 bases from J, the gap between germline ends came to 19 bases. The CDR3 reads CASSPGTQLLRNIQYF. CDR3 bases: TGTGCCAGCAGCCCGGGGACACAGCTGTTAAGAAACATTCAGTACTTC.

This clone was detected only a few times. The CDR3 nucleotides are TGTGCCAGCAGCCGAGACCTATCCCATGGAAACACCATATATTTT. Translation: CASSRDLSHGNTIYF. The chain couples TRBV7-2 to TRBJ1-3; D unresolved. This CDR3 contains 15 residues. Between the trimmed V and J ends, which lost 5 bases and 3 bases, there was a span of 14 bases. CDR1 is SGHTA, CDR2 FQGNSA, per germline.

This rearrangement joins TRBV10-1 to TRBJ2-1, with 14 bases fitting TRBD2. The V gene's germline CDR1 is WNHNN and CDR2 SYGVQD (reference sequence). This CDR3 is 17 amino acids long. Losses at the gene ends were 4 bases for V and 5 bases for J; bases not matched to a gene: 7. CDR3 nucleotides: TGCGCCAGCAGTGCTAGGACTAGCGGGAGGAGCGACAATGAGCAGTTCTTC. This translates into CASSARTSGRSDNEQFF.

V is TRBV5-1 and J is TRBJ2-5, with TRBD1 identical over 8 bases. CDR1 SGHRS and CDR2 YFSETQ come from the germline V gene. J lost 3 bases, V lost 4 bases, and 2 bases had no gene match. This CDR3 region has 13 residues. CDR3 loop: CASSPTGEETQYF. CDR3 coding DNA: TGCGCCAGCAGCCCGACAGGGGAAGAGACCCAGTACTTC.

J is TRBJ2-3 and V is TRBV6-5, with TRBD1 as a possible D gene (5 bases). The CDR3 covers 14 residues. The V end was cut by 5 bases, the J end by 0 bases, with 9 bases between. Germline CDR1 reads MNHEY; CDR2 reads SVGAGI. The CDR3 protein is CASSGHTSTDTQYF. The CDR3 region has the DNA TGTGCCAGCAGTGGACACACTAGCACAGATACGCAGTATTTT.

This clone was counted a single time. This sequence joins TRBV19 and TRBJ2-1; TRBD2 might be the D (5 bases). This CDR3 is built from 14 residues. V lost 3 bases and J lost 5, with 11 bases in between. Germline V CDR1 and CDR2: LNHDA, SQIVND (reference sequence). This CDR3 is CASSMHKEDNEQFF. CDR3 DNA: TGTGCCAGTAGTATGCATAAGGAGGACAATGAGCAGTTCTTC.

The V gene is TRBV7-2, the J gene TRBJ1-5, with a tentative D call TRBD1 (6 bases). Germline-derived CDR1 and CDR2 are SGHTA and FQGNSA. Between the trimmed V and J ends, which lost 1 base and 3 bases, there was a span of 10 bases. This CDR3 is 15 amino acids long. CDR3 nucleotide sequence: TGTGCCAGCAGCTTAGGACGACAGGTCAATCAGCCCCAGCATTTT. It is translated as CASSLGRQVNQPQHF. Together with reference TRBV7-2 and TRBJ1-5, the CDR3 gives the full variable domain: GAGVSQSPSNKVTEKGKDVELRCDPISGHTALYWYRQSLGQGLEFLIYFQGNSAPDKSGLPSDRFSAERTGGSVSTLTIQRTQQEDSAVYLCASSLGRQVNQPQHFGDGTRLSIL.